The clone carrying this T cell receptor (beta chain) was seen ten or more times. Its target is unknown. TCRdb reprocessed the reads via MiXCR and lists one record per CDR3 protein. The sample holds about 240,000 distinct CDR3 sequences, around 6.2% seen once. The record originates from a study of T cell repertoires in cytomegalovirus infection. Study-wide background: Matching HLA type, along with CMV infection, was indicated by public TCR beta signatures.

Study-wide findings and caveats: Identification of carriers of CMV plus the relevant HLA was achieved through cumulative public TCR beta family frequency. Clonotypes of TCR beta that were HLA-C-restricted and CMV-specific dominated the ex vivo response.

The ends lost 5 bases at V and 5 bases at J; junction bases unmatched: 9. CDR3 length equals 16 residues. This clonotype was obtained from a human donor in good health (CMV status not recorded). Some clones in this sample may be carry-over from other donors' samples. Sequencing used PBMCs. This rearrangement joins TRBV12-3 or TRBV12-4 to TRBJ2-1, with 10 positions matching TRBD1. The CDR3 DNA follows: TGTGCCAGCAGTCTTGGGGGACAGGGGAAAGACAATGAGCAGTTCTTC. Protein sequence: CASSLGGQGKDNEQFF.